The 23 T cell receptor beta chains listed next were all sequenced from one sample in a study of OX40 agonist ivuxolimab in advanced cancers. Repertoires were generated with immunoSEQ multiplex PCR, while TCRdb's copy carries only in-frame clones and drops some. The profile shows fewer than 85,000 clones, 75% to 95% of them singletons. Sequences were derived from CD4+ or CD8+ T cells sorted from blood, sampled in a trial of the OX40 agonist ivuxolimab. These receptors were collected from an adult with an advanced solid tumor such as melanoma, head and neck, liver or kidney cancer.

V usage is TRBV11-3 and J usage is TRBJ2-1; the D call may be TRBD1 or TRBD2 (5 bases each). The length of the CDR3 is 11 residues. The V gene's germline CDR1 is SGHNT and CDR2 YENEEA. V lost 3 bases and J lost 10, with 7 bases in between. The CDR3 loop reads CASSFEGEQFF. The CDR3 DNA sequence: TGTGCCAGCAGCTTTGAGGGGGAGCAGTTCTTC.

CDR3 sequence: CASTPDLMANEQFF. The CDR3 DNA reads TGTGCCAGCACCCCCGATCTGATGGCCAATGAGCAGTTCTTC. V gene TRBV11-1 combines with J gene TRBJ2-1; D call uncertain. Germline V gene lookup returns CDR1 SGHAT and CDR2 FQDESV (reference sequence). The CDR3 loop spans 14 amino acids. Trimming shortened V by 7 bases and J by 6 bases, and 16 bases separated the two germline ends.

This rearrangement joins TRBV18 to TRBJ1-2; D uncertain. The CDR3 covers 14 residues. The V end lost 6 bases, the J end lost 4 bases, and 15 bases lay between the germline ends. Germline V gene lookup returns CDR1 KGHSH and CDR2 LQKENI. The CDR3 loop reads CASSPMLGPYGYTF. The CDR3 DNA is TGTGCCAGCTCCCCCATGTTAGGGCCCTATGGCTACACCTTC.

The rearrangement links TRBV7-2 to TRBJ2-5; tentatively, D is TRBD1 (7 bases). V was trimmed by 3 bases and J by 5 bases, leaving 13 bases between them. The CDR3 consists of 14 residues. Germline CDR1 and CDR2: SGHTA and FQGNSA. In nucleotides, the CDR3 is TGTGCCAGCAGCTTTCAGGGGGGCGCGGAGACCCAGTACTTC. This translates into CASSFQGGAETQYF. Combining the CDR3 with reference TRBV7-2 and TRBJ2-5 gives the whole variable domain GAGVSQSPSNKVTEKGKDVELRCDPISGHTALYWYRQSLGQGLEFLIYFQGNSAPDKSGLPSDRFSAERTGGSVSTLTIQRTQQEDSAVYLCASSFQGGAETQYFGPGTRLLVL.

In its sample, this clone was seen once. The chain recombines TRBV5-1 with TRBJ2-1; 9 nucleotides agree with TRBD1. The germline gives CDR1 SGHRS, CDR2 YFSETQ. CDR3 length: 16 amino acids. V trimming: 2 bases; J trimming: 4 bases; junction bases outside the gene matches: 7. CDR3 amino acids: CASSFNAQGAYNEQFF. The DNA for the CDR3 is TGCGCCAGCAGCTTCAACGCACAGGGGGCTTACAATGAGCAGTTCTTC.

V usage is TRBV28 and J usage is TRBJ2-6; possible D gene TRBD1, 5 bases. This CDR3 is 19 amino acids long. The germline gives CDR1 MDHEN, CDR2 SYDVKM. V was pared by 3 bases and J by 0 bases, with 18 bases between. CDR3 in amino acids: CASSFQGATRSSGANVLTF. The CDR3 DNA sequence: TGTGCCAGCAGTTTTCAAGGGGCGACCAGATCCTCTGGGGCCAACGTCCTGACTTTC.

The genes are TRBV5-6 and TRBJ2-1, with D possibly being TRBD2 (5 bases). The germline V gene encodes CDR1 SGHDT and CDR2 YYEEEE. Trimming removed 4 bases from V and 8 bases from J, with 13 bases in between. The CDR3 sequence is 13 residues long. The CDR3 loop reads CASSRTPGDEQFF. The CDR3 nucleotides are TGTGCCAGCAGCCGAACCCCCGGGGATGAGCAGTTCTTC.

V gene TRBV11-1 combines with J gene TRBJ2-1, with 13 bases that match TRBD2. V lost 3 bases to trimming and J lost 9 bases; unmatched junction nucleotides: 14. There are 18 residues in the CDR3. Germline-derived CDR1 and CDR2 are SGHAT and FQDESV (reference sequence). The CDR3 nucleotides are TGTGCCAGCAGCTTCAGCTTAGGACTAGCGGGGGAAGAGAGTGAGCAGTTCTTC. Translated, it gives CASSFSLGLAGEESEQFF.

The J gene is TRBJ2-3, the V gene TRBV11-2, with 7 bases aligning to TRBD2. After removal of 8 bases from V and 1 base from J, the junction contained 9 bases not matched to a gene. CDR3 length: 15 residues. From germline, CDR1 is SGHAT and CDR2 FQNNGV. The CDR3 DNA is TGTGCCAGCGGAAGAACGGGGGGAGGCACAGATACGCAGTATTTT. Its translation is CASGRTGGGTDTQYF.

As concerns this clone: This CDR3 is also generated by other DNA sequences in the sample. The chain couples TRBV5-1 to TRBJ2-7, with 13 bases matching TRBD2. CDR3 length equals 19 residues. Trimming cost V 4 bases and J 1 base; bases outside gene matches: 14. Germline CDR1 reads SGHRS; CDR2 reads YFSETQ. The DNA for the CDR3 is TGCGCCAGCAGCCTGGCCCCACTAGCGGGAGGGCCTCTTTCCTACGAGCAGTACTTC. Translated: CASSLAPLAGGPLSYEQYF.

This sequence joins TRBV6-1 and TRBJ2-1; D perhaps matches TRBD2 (6 bases). Trimming cost V 4 bases and J 10 bases, with 14 bases left between them. The germline V gene has CDR1 MNHNS and CDR2 SASEGT. This CDR3 comprises 13 residues. The CDR3 sequence is CASSVRGGNEQFF. CDR3 bases: TGTGCCAGCAGTGTCCGTGGAGGGAACGAGCAGTTCTTC.

V is TRBV7-9 and J is TRBJ2-6; D perhaps matches TRBD2 (6 bases). Germline values: CDR1 SEHNR, CDR2 FQNEAQ (reference sequence). This CDR3 has 14 amino acids. V was pared by 8 bases and J by 2 bases, with 10 bases between. As DNA, the CDR3 is TGTGCCAGCCGGACGGGGGCTGGGGCCAACGTCCTGACTTTC. It is translated as CASRTGAGANVLTF.

The V gene is TRBV28, the J gene TRBJ2-3; TRBD2 agrees at 11 bases. Germline V gives CDR1 MDHEN, CDR2 SYDVKM. The CDR3 is made up of 16 amino acids. The V gene end was trimmed by 4 bases and the J gene end by 1 base; junction bases not matched to a gene: 4. The CDR3 reads CASSSTSGSGTDTQYF. The CDR3 nucleotides are TGTGCCAGCAGTTCCACTAGCGGGAGTGGCACAGATACGCAGTATTTT.

V is TRBV28 and J is TRBJ2-7; TRBD2 might be the D (6 bases). CDR1 and CDR2 from the germline V gene are MDHEN and SYDVKM. V was cut by 6 bases and J by 6 bases, with 21 bases left in between. The CDR3 loop spans 15 amino acids. The CDR3 DNA sequence: TGTGCCAGCAGAAACTGGGACTCCCTGAAAGGCGAGCAGTACTTC. Amino acids: CASRNWDSLKGEQYF.

This rearrangement joins TRBV2 to TRBJ1-1, with TRBD1 matching 7 bases. The CDR3 is 16 residues long. V shed 4 bases and J 5 bases; nucleotides not matched to a gene: 13. Germline V gives CDR1 SNHLY, CDR2 FYNNEI. The CDR3 region is CASSGPTGLGGTEAFF. CDR3 sequence (DNA): TGTGCCAGCAGTGGACCGACAGGGCTCGGGGGTACTGAAGCTTTCTTT.

This chain connects TRBV20-1 to TRBJ2-4, with no clear D. The V gene lost 3 bases and the J gene lost 10 bases, with 10 bases spanning the gap. The CDR3 spans 11 residues. The germline V gene encodes CDR1 DFQATT and CDR2 SNEGSKA (reference sequence). The CDR3 here is CSARGLKIQYF. CDR3 bases: TGCAGTGCTAGGGGTCTCAAAATTCAGTACTTC.

V is TRBV29-1 and J is TRBJ1-3; D gene uncertain. CDR1 and CDR2 from the germline V gene are SQVTM and ANQGSEA. Trimming left V 2 bases short and J 5 bases short, with 4 bases between. There are 11 residues in the CDR3. The CDR3 DNA is TGCAGCGTTGAAAGGAGAAACACCATATATTTT. This codes for CSVERRNTIYF.

This chain connects TRBV7-2 to TRBJ2-7; D might be TRBD2 (6 bases). The CDR3 runs to 15 residues. V gave up 5 bases and J gave up 4 bases, with 18 bases separating them. Germline V gives CDR1 SGHTA, CDR2 FQGNSA. The CDR3 loop is CASSQAGTEHYEQYF. The CDR3 DNA sequence: TGTGCCAGCAGCCAGGCGGGGACGGAACATTACGAGCAGTACTTC.

Worth noting for this clone: Distinct nucleotide sequences in the sample also encode this CDR3. This chain links TRBV6-5 with TRBJ2-7, with 10 nucleotides matching TRBD2. Trimming cost V 7 bases and J 4 bases; bases outside gene matches: 10. CDR1 and CDR2 (germline): MNHEY, SVGAGI. The CDR3 is 15 residues long. Written as DNA, the CDR3 is TGTGCCAGCAAGCCACTAGCGGGAATATCTTACGAGCAGTACTTC. It encodes CASKPLAGISYEQYF.

The chain has TRBV18 and TRBJ2-7; the match to TRBD2 covers 8 bases. The CDR3 length is 15 residues. Germline V gene sequence: CDR1 KGHSH, CDR2 LQKENI. V shed 2 bases, J shed 2 bases, and the junction held 5 bases outside the gene matches. CDR3 nucleotides: TGTGCCAGCTCACCAATCGGGGGGGCCCCCTACGAGCAGTACTTC. Protein product: CASSPIGGAPYEQYF.

The rearrangement joins TRBV6-6 to TRBJ2-5, with D uncertain. This CDR3 has 15 residues. The V and J ends lost 7 bases and 4 bases respectively, with 19 bases between them. Per the germline V gene, CDR1 is MNHNY and CDR2 is SVGAGI (reference sequence). CDR3: CASTLGFSPRETQYF. The CDR3 DNA is TGTGCCAGCACCCTAGGATTTTCCCCCCGAGAGACCCAGTACTTC.

The chain employs TRBV5-1 and TRBJ2-3; 10 bases match TRBD2. Germline V lookup: CDR1 SGHRS, CDR2 YFSETQ. The CDR3 totals 16 residues. V trimming: 0 bases; J trimming: 6 bases; junction bases outside the gene matches: 7. CDR3 nucleotide sequence: TGCGCCAGCAGCTTGGATCCAGCGGGAGGGAGGGATACGCAGTATTTT. Protein sequence: CASSLDPAGGRDTQYF.

The chain employs TRBV7-2 and TRBJ2-7; D is possibly TRBD1 or TRBD2 (6 bases each). The V gene's germline CDR1 is SGHTA and CDR2 FQGNSA. The CDR3 totals 15 residues. V was cut by 5 bases and J by 5 bases, with 19 bases left in between. The CDR3 spells CASSPPGGGINEQYF. The DNA of the CDR3 is TGTGCCAGCAGCCCTCCCGGAGGGGGTATCAACGAGCAGTACTTC.